Sequencing of this TCR beta chain was carried out in a study of spatial heterogeneity in lung cancer. The ends were cut back, 8 bases at V and 4 bases at J, with 26 bases in the middle. CDR3 length: 17 residues. Per the germline V gene, CDR1 is SGHAT and CDR2 is FQNNGV. MiXCR, run by TCRdb on the 5' RACE reads, gives a single entry per CDR3 protein. This table holds approximately 7,000 distinct CDR3 sequences, roughly 15% found once. Findings and limits, study-wide: Tracking of tumor mutation counts was seen in expanded intratumoral alpha and beta TCR counts.

This clonotype is categorized as medium-sized (0.01 to 0.1%). Its antigen is still unknown. The time point: sample taken at primary tumor resection. The 60 to 90 donors had untreated early-stage non-small cell lung cancer. This sequence was found in a male donor with early-stage non-small cell lung cancer. The chain has TRBV11-2 and TRBJ1-1, with D unresolved. This specimen consisted of lung tumor tissue, obtained at surgery. CDR3 sequence reads: CASGIKEGGKGSTEAFF. In DNA form, the CDR3 reads TGTGCCAGCGGGATTAAGGAGGGAGGGAAGGGCTCCACTGAAGCTTTCTTT.